This T cell receptor beta chain is from a study of PD-1 blockade in mismatch repair-deficient tumors. The CDR3 loop spans 14 amino acids. Germline V gene sequence: CDR1 SNHLY, CDR2 FYNNEI. The ends lost 1 base at V and 4 bases at J; junction bases unmatched: 4. All patients were mismatch repair deficient, assessed by either PCR or immunohistochemistry. The TCR-sequenced patients were a few responders to pembrolizumab. Libraries were prepared by immunoSEQ multiplex PCR; TCRdb keeps only in-frame clonotypes and omits some of them. There are 60,000 to 75,000 clones in the sample; approximately 88% occur only once, and 14% lies in the top ten.

The chain has TRBV2 and TRBJ2-7, with 7 nucleotides matching TRBD2. The sequence derives from an adult with mismatch repair-deficient cancer. Sample: peripheral blood, taken 52 weeks after starting pembrolizumab. Written as DNA, the CDR3 is TGTGCCAGCAGTGAAGGGGGGGGATTTTACGAGCAGTACTTC. Translating gives CASSEGGGFYEQYF.